What follows describes a single T cell receptor beta chain. As yet, its antigen is unknown. Germline loops: CDR1 DFQATT, CDR2 SNEGSKA (reference sequence). The V segment lost 4 bases and the J segment 3 bases; nucleotides outside the gene matches: 3. This CDR3 is 14 amino acids long. Study-level results: Tumor-infiltrating Treg TCR alpha and beta sequences overlapped most with tumor naive CD4+ T cells, then blood naive.

Tregs were sorted as CD4+CD25+CD127-/low cells. Full-length variable regions came from constant-region reverse primers plus semi-nested Nested Universal Primer A PCR. TCRdb called the 5' RACE reads again in MiXCR, with one record for every CDR3 protein. Of under 65,000 distinct CDR3 sequences listed, under 25% were seen once; the top ten hold about 2.9%. The TCR was taken from a female donor with breast cancer. The rearrangement uses TRBV20-1 and TRBJ1-4; 9 bases are a match to TRBD1. The specimen was tumor-infiltrating Tregs sorted from the breast tumor. CDR3 in amino acids: CSAITGGSNEKLFF. In DNA, the CDR3 is TGCAGTGCTATCACAGGGGGCTCTAATGAAAAACTGTTTTTT.